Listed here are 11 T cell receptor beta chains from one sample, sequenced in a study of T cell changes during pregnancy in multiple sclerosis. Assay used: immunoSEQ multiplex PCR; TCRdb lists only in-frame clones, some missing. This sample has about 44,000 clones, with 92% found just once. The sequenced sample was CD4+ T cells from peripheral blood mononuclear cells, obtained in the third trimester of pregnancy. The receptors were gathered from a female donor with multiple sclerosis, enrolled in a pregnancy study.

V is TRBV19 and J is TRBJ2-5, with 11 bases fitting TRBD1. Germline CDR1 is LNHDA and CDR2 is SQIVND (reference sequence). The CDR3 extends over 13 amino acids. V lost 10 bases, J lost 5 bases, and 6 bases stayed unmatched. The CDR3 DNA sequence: TGTGCCACCGGACAGGGGGCGCGCGAGACCCAGTACTTC. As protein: CATGQGARETQYF. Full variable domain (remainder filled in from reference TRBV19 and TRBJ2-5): DGGITQSPKYLFRKEGQNVTLSCEQNLNHDAMYWYRQDPGQGLRLIYYSQIVNDFQKGDIAEGYSVSREKKESFPLTVTSAQKNPTAFYLCATGQGARETQYFGPGTRLLVL.

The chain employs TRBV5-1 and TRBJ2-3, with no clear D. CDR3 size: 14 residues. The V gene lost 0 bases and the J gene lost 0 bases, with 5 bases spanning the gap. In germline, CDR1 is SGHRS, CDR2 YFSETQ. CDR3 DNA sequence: TGCGCCAGCAGCTTGGACAGCAGCACAGATACGCAGTATTTT. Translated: CASSLDSSTDTQYF.

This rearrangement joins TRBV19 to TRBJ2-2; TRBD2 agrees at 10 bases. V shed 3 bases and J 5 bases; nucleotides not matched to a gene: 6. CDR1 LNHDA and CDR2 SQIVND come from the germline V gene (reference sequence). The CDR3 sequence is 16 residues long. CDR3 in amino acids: CASSILAGVGTGELFF. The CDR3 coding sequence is TGTGCCAGTAGTATTCTAGCGGGAGTTGGAACCGGGGAGCTGTTTTTT.

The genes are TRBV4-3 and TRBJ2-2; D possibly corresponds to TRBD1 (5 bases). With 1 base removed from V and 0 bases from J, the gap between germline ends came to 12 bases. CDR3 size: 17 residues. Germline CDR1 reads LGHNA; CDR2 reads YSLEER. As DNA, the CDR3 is TGCGCCAGCAGCCAAGTCTACAGGCCTGCGAACACCGGGGAGCTGTTTTTT. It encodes CASSQVYRPANTGELFF.

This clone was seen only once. The CDR3 nucleotides are TGTGCCAGTAGTATAGAAAAGACTAGCGGGAGCGGGTACAATGAGCAGTTCTTC. Protein sequence: CASSIEKTSGSGYNEQFF. The chain recombines TRBV19 with TRBJ2-1; 12 positions match TRBD2. From germline, CDR1 is LNHDA and CDR2 SQIVND (reference sequence). The trim removed 0 bases at V and 4 bases at J, leaving 7 bases unmatched. The CDR3 is 18 residues long.

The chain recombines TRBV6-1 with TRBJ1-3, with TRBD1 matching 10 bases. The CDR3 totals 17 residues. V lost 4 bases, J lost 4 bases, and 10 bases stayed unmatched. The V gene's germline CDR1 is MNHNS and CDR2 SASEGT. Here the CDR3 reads CASSAPGQGISGNTIYF. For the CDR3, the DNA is TGTGCCAGCAGTGCACCGGGACAGGGGATATCCGGAAACACCATATATTTT.

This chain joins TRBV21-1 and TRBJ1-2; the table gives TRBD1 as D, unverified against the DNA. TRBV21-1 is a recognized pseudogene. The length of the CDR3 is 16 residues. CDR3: CASSKISRGENYGYTF. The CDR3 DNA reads TGTGCCAGCAGCAAGATAAGCAGGGGTGAAAACTATGGCTACACCTTC.

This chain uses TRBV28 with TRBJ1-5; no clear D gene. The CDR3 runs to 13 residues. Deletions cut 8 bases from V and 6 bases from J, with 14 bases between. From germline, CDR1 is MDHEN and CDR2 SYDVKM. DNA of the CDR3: TGTGCCAGCTTTGGGCAGTATCGTCAGCCCCAGCATTTT. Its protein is CASFGQYRQPQHF.

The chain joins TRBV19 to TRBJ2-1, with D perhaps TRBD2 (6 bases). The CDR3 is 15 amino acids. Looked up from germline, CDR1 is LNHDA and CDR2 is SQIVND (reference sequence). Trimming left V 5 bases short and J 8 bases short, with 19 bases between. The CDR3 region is CASSSGPASVHEQFF. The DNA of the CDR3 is TGTGCCAGTAGTTCAGGACCAGCTAGCGTTCATGAGCAGTTCTTC.

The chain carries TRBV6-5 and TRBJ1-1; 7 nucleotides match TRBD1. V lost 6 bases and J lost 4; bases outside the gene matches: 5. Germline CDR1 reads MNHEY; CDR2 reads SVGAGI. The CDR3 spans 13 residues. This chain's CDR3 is CASSPTGITEAFF. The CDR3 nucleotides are TGTGCCAGCAGCCCGACAGGGATCACTGAAGCTTTCTTT.

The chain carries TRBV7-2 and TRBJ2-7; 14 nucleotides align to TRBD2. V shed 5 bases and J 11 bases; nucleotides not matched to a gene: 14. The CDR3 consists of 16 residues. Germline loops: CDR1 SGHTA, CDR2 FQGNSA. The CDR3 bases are TGTGCCAGCAGCCTAAGCCCGGGACTAGCGGGAGTAAGAGAGTACTTC. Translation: CASSLSPGLAGVREYF.